Sequencing of this T cell receptor beta chain was carried out in a study of OX40 agonist ivuxolimab in advanced cancers. The wider study: Patients' therapy was ivuxolimab, an antibody that acts as an agonist of OX40 (CD134). Patients in the trial were receiving intravenous ivuxolimab every 2 weeks, at doses of 0.01 to 10 mg/kg.

This clone came up once. The data were produced by immunoSEQ multiplex PCR, yet TCRdb's version contains in-frame clones alone and is incomplete. The sample shows 68,000 or so clones, approximately 89% of them seen only once. J gave up 6 bases and V 5 bases, and 19 bases lay outside the gene matches. Germline V lookup: CDR1 SGHDT, CDR2 YYEEEE. This CDR3 has 18 amino acids. The sequenced sample was CD4+ or CD8+ T cells sorted from blood, obtained in a trial of the OX40 agonist ivuxolimab. The chain combines TRBV5-6 with TRBJ2-1; the match to TRBD2 covers 8 bases. The clonotype was recovered from an adult with an advanced solid tumor such as melanoma, head and neck, liver or kidney cancer. CDR3 sequence (DNA): TGTGCCAGCAGTGCCGGTACATTTGGACTAGCACGCGGCAATGAGCAGTTCTTC. Translating gives CASSAGTFGLARGNEQFF.